This TCR beta chain appears in the sequencing data of a study of identifying expanded T cells in peripheral blood (dated by TCRdb to the late 2010s). About the investigation overall: Separate aliquots of the same genomic DNA pool were sequenced to produce technical replicates, and four replicates were compared in pairs. General study outcomes and caveats: Variance in clone template counts between roughly 2-week samples significantly increased with total template count across all healthy donors. The authors expected that over much longer intervals, such as months to years, biological variance in healthy repertoires might increase even further. The binomial model flagged 0.9 to 1.5 differentially abundant clones between technical replicates, compared with approximately 16 over about 2 weeks and 18 to 20 over four weeks. Across all healthy-donor time intervals, the beta-binomial model significantly cut both the number of clones called differentially abundant and the false-positive rate.

TCRbeta CDR3 regions were profiled with the immunoSEQ Assay using bias-controlled multiplex PCR amplification of genomic DNA. On the study's bioinformatics: To quantify the absolute abundance of each unique TCRbeta CDR3 region, the sequences were collapsed and filtered. Two models were used to test differential abundance: a binomial model (Fisher-equivalent) and a beta-binomial model that adds time-dependent variance fitted from healthy donors. Clones with fewer than 5 combined templates were removed, and differential abundance was called for clones with a Benjamini-Hochberg FDR below 0.01. Beta-binomial variance was modeled as a function of total template count across the two samples using the form v = (b*log(k)+a)^2. The immuneACCESS repertoire file appears here via TCRdb, limited to in-frame rearrangements. These files lack a portion of the clones; in checked studies, under half of the deficit traces to unresolved V genes, and the cause of the others is not known. V and J calls plus clone size are reproduced from that table; the DNA served to infer D and trimming. Counted in this sample were tens of thousands of clones; 88% of them appeared once. The ten biggest clones cover 4.5% to 7% of the sample.

To note about this clone: What antigen it recognizes has not been identified. No base quality values were provided; no much bigger clone lies one nucleotide off.

During the collection period, no immune events, such as infections, were documented for the healthy donors. Blood repertoires from healthy donors were used as a training cohort for calibrating time-dependent variance in a beta-binomial model of differential abundance of T-cell clones. The training cohort was composed of approximately ten healthy donors, 3 female and 7 male. An age range of about 29 to 65 years, with an average of about 45 years, was recorded for the donors. Whole blood from each healthy donor was obtained from a commercial supplier and was collected at three time points roughly 14 days apart. For immunosequencing, genomic DNA was extracted from whole blood that had not been sorted. V gives up 3 bases and J gives up 2 bases, and the segment between their germline ends measures 17 bases. Via the germline V gene, CDR1 is SQVTM and CDR2 ANQGSEA. The CDR3 goes from the cysteine to the phenylalanine over 15 residues. The DNA shown is the 45-base CDR3, in frame from base 1.

This clonotype was sampled from a person between 18 and 75 years old in good health. In this chain, TRBV29-1 is recombined with TRBJ2-7, with the D call perhaps TRBD1 or TRBD2, as 5 bases match in each case. Material for sequencing was blood. The base sequence is TGCAGCGTTGAGGAGGTTAGAGGGGCCACCTACGAGCAGTACTTC. Its product reads: CSVEEVRGATYEQYF.